This entry concerns a single T cell receptor (beta chain). Clones were read by immunoSEQ multiplex PCR, and TCRdb kept only the in-frame ones, dropping some. The sample includes some 200,000 clones, 80% to 95% seen only once; the top ten take roughly 0.99%. The data stem from a study of T cell responses to AZD1222 COVID-19 vaccine. V shed 6 bases, J shed 2 bases, and the junction held 12 bases outside the gene matches. The CDR3 totals 16 residues. Germline V gene sequence: CDR1 SGHAT, CDR2 FQDESV (reference sequence). The sequence was obtained from an adult who received the AZD1222 COVID-19 vaccine. This material consisted of peripheral blood, taken 28 days after the second AZD1222 dose. The chain carries TRBV11-1 and TRBJ1-1, with TRBD1 matching 7 bases. This CDR3 reads CASRSTGYWGNTEAFF. CDR3 bases: TGTGCCAGCAGGTCGACAGGGTATTGGGGAAACACTGAAGCTTTCTTT.